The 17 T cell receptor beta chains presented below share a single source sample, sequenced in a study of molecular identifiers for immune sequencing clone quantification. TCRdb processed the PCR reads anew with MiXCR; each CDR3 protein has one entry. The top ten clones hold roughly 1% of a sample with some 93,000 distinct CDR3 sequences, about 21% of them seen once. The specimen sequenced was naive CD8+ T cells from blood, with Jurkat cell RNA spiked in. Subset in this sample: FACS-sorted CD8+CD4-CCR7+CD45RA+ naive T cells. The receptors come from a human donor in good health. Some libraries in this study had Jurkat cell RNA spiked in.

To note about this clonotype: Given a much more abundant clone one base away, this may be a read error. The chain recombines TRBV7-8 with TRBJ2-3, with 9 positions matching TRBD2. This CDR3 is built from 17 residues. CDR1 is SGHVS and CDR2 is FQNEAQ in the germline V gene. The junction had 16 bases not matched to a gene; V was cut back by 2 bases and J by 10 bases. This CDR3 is CASSLPSGLAGSGAQYF. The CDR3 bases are TGTGCCAGCAGCTTACCATCGGGACTAGCAGGTAGCGGTGCGCAGTATTTT.

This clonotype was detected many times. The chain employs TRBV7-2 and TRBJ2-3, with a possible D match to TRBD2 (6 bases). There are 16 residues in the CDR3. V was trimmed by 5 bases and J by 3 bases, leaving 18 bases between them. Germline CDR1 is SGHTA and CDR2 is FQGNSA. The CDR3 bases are TGTGCCAGCAGCCAAGGGACTTCCCCCATAACAGATACGCAGTATTTT. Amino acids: CASSQGTSPITDTQYF.

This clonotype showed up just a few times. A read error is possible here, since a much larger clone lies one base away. In nucleotides, the CDR3 is TGTGCCCGCAGTGAAGATAGGGGGCACAGTAACACTGAAGCTTTCTTT. Encoded protein: CARSEDRGHSNTEAFF. The chain is built from TRBV6-1 and TRBJ1-1, with TRBD1 matching 7 bases. Germline V gene sequence: CDR1 MNHNS, CDR2 SASEGT. The CDR3 length is 16 residues.

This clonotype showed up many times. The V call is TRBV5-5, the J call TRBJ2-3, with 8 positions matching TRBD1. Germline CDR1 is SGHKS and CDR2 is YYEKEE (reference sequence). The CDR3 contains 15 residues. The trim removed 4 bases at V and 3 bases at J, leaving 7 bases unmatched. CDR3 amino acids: CASSPRGLGTDTQYF. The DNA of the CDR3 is TGTGCCAGCAGCCCCAGGGGGCTGGGGACAGATACGCAGTATTTT.

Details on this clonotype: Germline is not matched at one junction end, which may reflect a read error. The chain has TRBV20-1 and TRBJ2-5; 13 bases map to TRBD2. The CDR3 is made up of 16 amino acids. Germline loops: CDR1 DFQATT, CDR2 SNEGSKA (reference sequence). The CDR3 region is CSAYRLAGGYQEAQYF. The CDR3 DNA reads TGCAGTGCTTACCGACTAGCGGGGGGCTACCAAGAGGCCCAGTACTTC.

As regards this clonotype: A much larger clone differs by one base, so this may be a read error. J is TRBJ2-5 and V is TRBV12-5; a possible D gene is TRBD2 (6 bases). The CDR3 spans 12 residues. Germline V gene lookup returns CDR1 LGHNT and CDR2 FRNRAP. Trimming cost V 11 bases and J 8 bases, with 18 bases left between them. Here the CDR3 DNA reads TGTGCTGGTGATTCCCCCGGGGGAACCCAGTACTTC. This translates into CAGDSPGGTQYF.

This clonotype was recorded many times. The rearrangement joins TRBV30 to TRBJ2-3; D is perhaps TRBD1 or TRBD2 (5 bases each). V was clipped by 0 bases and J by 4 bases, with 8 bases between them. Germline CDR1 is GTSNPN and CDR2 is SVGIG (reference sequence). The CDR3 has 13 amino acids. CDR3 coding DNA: TGTGCCTGGAGTGTACTAGGGGCAGATACGCAGTATTTT. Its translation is CAWSVLGADTQYF.

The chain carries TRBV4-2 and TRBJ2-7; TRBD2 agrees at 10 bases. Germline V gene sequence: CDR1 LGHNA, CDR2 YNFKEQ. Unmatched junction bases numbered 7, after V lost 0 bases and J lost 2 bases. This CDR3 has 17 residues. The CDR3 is CASSQELWTSGTYEQYF. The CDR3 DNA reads TGTGCCAGCAGCCAAGAGCTTTGGACTAGCGGAACCTACGAGCAGTACTTC.

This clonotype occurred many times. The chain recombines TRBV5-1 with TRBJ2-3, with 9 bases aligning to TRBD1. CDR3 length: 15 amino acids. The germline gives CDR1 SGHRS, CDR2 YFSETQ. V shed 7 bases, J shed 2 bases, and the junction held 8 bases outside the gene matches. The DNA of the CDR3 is TGCGCCAGCTGGCCCCGGACAGGGGACACAGATACGCAGTATTTT. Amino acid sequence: CASWPRTGDTDTQYF.

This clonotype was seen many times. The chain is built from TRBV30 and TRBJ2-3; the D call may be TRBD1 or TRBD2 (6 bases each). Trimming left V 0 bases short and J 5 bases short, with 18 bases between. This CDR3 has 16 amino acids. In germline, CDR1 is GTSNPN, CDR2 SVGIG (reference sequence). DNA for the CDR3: TGTGCCTGGAGTGTACGGTATCCGGGGGCGGGAGATACGCAGTATTTT. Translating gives CAWSVRYPGAGDTQYF.

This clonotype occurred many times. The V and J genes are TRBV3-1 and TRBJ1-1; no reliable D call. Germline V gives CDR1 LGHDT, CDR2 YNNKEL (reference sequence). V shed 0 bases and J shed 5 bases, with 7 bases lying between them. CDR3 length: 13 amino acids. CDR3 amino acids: CASSQDGLTEAFF. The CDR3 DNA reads TGTGCCAGCAGCCAAGACGGTTTAACTGAAGCTTTCTTT. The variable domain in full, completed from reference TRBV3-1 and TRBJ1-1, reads DTAVSQTPKYLVTQMGNDKSIKCEQNLGHDTMYWYKQDSKKFLKIMFSYNNKELIINETVPNRFSPKSPDKAHLNLHINSLELGDSAVYFCASSQDGLTEAFFGQGTRLTVV.

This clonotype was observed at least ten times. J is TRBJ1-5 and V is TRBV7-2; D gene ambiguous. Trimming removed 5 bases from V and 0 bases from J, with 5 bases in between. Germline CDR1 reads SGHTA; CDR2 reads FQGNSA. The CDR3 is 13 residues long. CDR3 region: CASSVYSNQPQHF. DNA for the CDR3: TGTGCCAGCAGCGTATATAGCAATCAGCCCCAGCATTTT.

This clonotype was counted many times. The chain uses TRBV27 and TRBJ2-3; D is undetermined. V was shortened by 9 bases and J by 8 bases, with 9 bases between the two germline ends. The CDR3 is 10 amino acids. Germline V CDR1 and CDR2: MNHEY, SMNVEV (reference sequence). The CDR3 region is CASGDGTQYF. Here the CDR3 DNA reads TGTGCCAGTGGGGATGGTACGCAGTATTTT.

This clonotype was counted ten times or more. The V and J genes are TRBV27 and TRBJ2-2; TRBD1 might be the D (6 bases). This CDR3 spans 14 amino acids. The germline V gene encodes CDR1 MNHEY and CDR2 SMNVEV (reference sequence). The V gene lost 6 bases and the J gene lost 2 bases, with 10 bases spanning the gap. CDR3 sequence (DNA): TGTGCCAGCAGCTGGACAGTTAACACCGGGGAGCTGTTTTTT. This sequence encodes CASSWTVNTGELFF.

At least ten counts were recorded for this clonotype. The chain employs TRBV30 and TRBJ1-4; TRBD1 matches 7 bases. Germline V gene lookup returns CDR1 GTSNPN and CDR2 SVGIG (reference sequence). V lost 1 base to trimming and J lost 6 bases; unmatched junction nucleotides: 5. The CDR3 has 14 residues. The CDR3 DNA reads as TGTGCCTGGAGTGGGTCAGGGGGGGATGAAAAACTGTTTTTT. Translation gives CAWSGSGGDEKLFF.

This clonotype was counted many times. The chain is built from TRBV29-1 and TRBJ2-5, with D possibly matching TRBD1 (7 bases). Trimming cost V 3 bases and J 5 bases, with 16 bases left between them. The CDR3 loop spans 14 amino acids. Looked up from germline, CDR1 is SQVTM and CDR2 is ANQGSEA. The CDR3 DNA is TGCAGCGTTGAGAGCAGGGGGGTCGGGGAGACCCAGTACTTC. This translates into CSVESRGVGETQYF.

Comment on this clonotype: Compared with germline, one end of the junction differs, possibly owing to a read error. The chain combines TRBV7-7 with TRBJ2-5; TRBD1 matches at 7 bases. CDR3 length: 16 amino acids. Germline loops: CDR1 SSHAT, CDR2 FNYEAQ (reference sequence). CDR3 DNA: TGTGCTAGCAGCTTAGGGGGCTCCGGACTTCAAGAGACCCAGTACTTC. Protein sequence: CASSLGGSGLQETQYF.